This T cell receptor beta chain was profiled in a study of prognosis after radiotherapy for stage I lung cancer. It was by two-round multiplex PCR that TCR beta CDR3 was amplified from genomic DNA. The use of primers specific to each TRBV and TRBJ gene characterized first-round PCR. Via MiXCR, TCRdb re-called the multiplex PCR reads, giving one row per CDR3 protein. Among over 14,000 distinct CDR3 sequences, approximately 31% were seen once, and the ten largest hold 28%. This clonotype was observed at least ten times. V was pared by 4 bases and J by 3 bases, with 12 bases between. From germline, CDR1 is DFQATT and CDR2 SNEGSKA (reference sequence). The CDR3 loop spans 14 amino acids.

Sequences were derived from PBMCs, sampled before or after stereotactic body radiation therapy (not recorded which). The V and J genes are TRBV20-1 and TRBJ2-2; D remains unclear. This sequence was found in a donor over 45 with non-small cell lung cancer. Here the CDR3 DNA reads TGCAGTGCTAAAGATGTGATGGACACCGGGGAGCTGTTTTTT. This gives the protein CSAKDVMDTGELFF.